The 27 T cell receptor beta chains listed next were all sequenced from one sample in a study of blood T cells in healthy people across ages. A second PCR, run for about 7 to 11 cycles, used a sample-barcoded 5' primer plus a J-beta primer mix. TCRdb itself ran the 5' RACE reads through MiXCR, one entry per CDR3 protein. The table records fewer than 2,000,000 distinct CDR3 sequences, around 42% of them present only once. Sequencing was carried out using blood. These receptors all come from a human donor in good health.

The rearrangement joins TRBV12-3 or TRBV12-4 to TRBJ2-3; D possibly corresponds to TRBD2 (5 bases). The CDR3 contains 14 residues. V shed 7 bases and J shed 4 bases, with 15 bases lying between them. The CDR3, as DNA: TGTGCCAGCAATCGGGGAAGGGTGTCAGATACGCAGTATTTT. Its translation: CASNRGRVSDTQYF.

This clonotype was seen more than once but under ten times. This chain connects TRBV4-2 to TRBJ2-4; D not resolved. Between the trimmed V and J ends, which lost 1 base and 13 bases, there was a span of 14 bases. Germline CDR1 is LGHNA and CDR2 is YNFKEQ. The CDR3 covers 13 residues. DNA of the CDR3: TGTGCCAGCAGCCAAGGATATGCTGGAGAGCAGTACTTC. Protein product: CASSQGYAGEQYF.

This clonotype has a count of ten or more. J is TRBJ2-6 and V is TRBV7-9, with 12 nucleotides matching TRBD2. The CDR3 is made up of 19 amino acids. CDR1 SEHNR and CDR2 FQNEAQ come from the germline V gene (reference sequence). The J segment lost 0 bases and the V segment lost 4 bases, leaving 7 bases of the junction unmatched. Written as DNA, the CDR3 is TGTGCCAGCAGCTCGACTAGCGGGGGCTTAAGCTCTGGGGCCAACGTCCTGACTTTC. Translated: CASSSTSGGLSSGANVLTF.

The CDR3 spells CSAQGLDYGYTF. In nucleotides, the CDR3 is TGCAGTGCCCAAGGGCTCGACTATGGCTACACCTTC. The chain recombines TRBV20-1 with TRBJ1-2; D ambiguous. With 6 bases removed from V and 3 bases from J, the gap between germline ends came to 11 bases. Germline CDR1 and CDR2: DFQATT and SNEGSKA (reference sequence). The CDR3 extends over 12 amino acids.

As for this clonotype: A junction boundary mismatches the germline segment, possibly from a read error. The gene calls are TRBV19 and TRBJ2-1, with 8 bases identical to TRBD2. There are 15 residues in the CDR3. Germline CDR1 reads LNHDA; CDR2 reads SQIVND (reference sequence). The CDR3 reads CASSISGSIYNEQFF. CDR3 DNA sequence: TGTGCCAGTAGTATAAGCGGGAGTATCTACAACGAGCAGTTCTTC.

The chain recombines TRBV19 with TRBJ1-2; 7 positions agree with TRBD1. The CDR3 has 15 amino acids. Germline V gene lookup returns CDR1 LNHDA and CDR2 SQIVND (reference sequence). J gave up 3 bases and V 5 bases, and 9 bases lay outside the gene matches. CDR3 loop: CASSPFTGAHYGYTF. The CDR3 nucleotides are TGTGCCAGTAGTCCCTTTACAGGGGCGCACTATGGCTACACCTTC.

This clonotype showed up just a few times. The V call is TRBV6-4, the J call TRBJ2-7; D not certain. The V and J ends lost 4 bases and 1 base respectively, with 11 bases between them. CDR1 and CDR2 from the germline V gene are MRHNA and SNTAGT. This CDR3 comprises 14 residues. CDR3 bases: TGTGCCAGCAGTGTAACAGCCCAATCCTACGAGCAGTACTTC. Its translation: CASSVTAQSYEQYF.

The chain joins TRBV7-2 to TRBJ2-7; TRBD2 might be the D (6 bases). The V end was cut by 4 bases, the J end by 3 bases, with 16 bases between. This CDR3 is built from 15 residues. Germline V gene sequence: CDR1 SGHTA, CDR2 FQGNSA. The CDR3 DNA sequence: TGTGCCAGCAGCTGGGTCCGGGACTCATACTACGAGCAGTACTTC. Protein product: CASSWVRDSYYEQYF.

The chain joins TRBV11-2 to TRBJ2-1; D possibly corresponds to TRBD1 (6 bases). This CDR3 has 14 amino acids. The germline V gene encodes CDR1 SGHAT and CDR2 FQNNGV. V was cut by 2 bases and J by 5 bases, with 10 bases left in between. This CDR3 reads CASSLQGFNNEQFF. The DNA of the CDR3 is TGTGCCAGCAGCTTACAGGGGTTTAACAATGAGCAGTTCTTC.

This clonotype showed up just a few times. The J gene is TRBJ1-2, the V gene TRBV12-3 or TRBV12-4; D call uncertain. The germline V and J ends were trimmed by 5 bases and 5 bases, with 18 bases remaining between them. The CDR3 has 15 residues. The chain's CDR3 is CASSDDRIRLYGYTF. The CDR3, as DNA: TGTGCCAGCAGTGATGACCGTATCCGGTTATATGGCTACACCTTC.

The table lists this clonotype with many counts. The chain carries TRBV7-2 and TRBJ2-5, with D maybe TRBD1 (6 bases). This CDR3 comprises 14 residues. Trimming took 5 bases from V and 2 from J, leaving 12 bases between them. The germline CDR1 and CDR2 sequences are SGHTA and FQGNSA. CDR3 sequence: CASSPYTGQETQYF. The CDR3 region has the DNA TGTGCCAGCAGCCCATACACAGGGCAAGAGACCCAGTACTTC.

The rearrangement uses TRBV25-1 and TRBJ1-2, with a weak D call TRBD1 (5 bases). The CDR3 length is 14 residues. Germline CDR1 MGHDK, CDR2 SYGVNS. The V end was cut by 2 bases, the J end by 7 bases, with 14 bases between. For the CDR3, the DNA is TGTGCCAGCAGTGAACGGAGGGGACGGGGTGGCTACACCTTC. Protein sequence: CASSERRGRGGYTF.

This clonotype was detected a few times. V usage is TRBV6-5 and J usage is TRBJ2-1; the D is unclear. The germline CDR1 and CDR2 sequences are MNHEY and SVGAGI. The CDR3 has 16 amino acids. V was pared by 2 bases and J by 0 bases, with 11 bases between. In DNA form, the CDR3 reads TGTGCCAGCAGTTACCAGGTGCTGCCCTCCTACAATGAGCAGTTCTTC. Translating gives CASSYQVLPSYNEQFF.

The V gene is TRBV20-1, the J gene TRBJ2-7; possible D gene TRBD2, 7 bases. The CDR3 runs 13 residues. Germline CDR1 is DFQATT and CDR2 is SNEGSKA (reference sequence). Trimming left V 5 bases short and J 4 bases short, with 15 bases between. CDR3 region: CSAEFGGAYEQYF. The CDR3 nucleotides read TGCAGTGCTGAATTTGGGGGGGCTTACGAGCAGTACTTC.

The table lists this clonotype with a few counts. CDR3 protein: CSGGGGAQETQYF. CDR3 nucleotide sequence: TGCAGCGGTGGGGGGGGAGCCCAAGAGACCCAGTACTTC. J is TRBJ2-5 and V is TRBV29-1, with 7 bases lining up with TRBD2. CDR3 length equals 13 residues. V lost 7 bases to trimming and J lost 1 base; unmatched junction nucleotides: 6. CDR1 SQVTM and CDR2 ANQGSEA come from the germline V gene.

The chain uses TRBV4-3 and TRBJ2-1, with TRBD1 as a possible D gene (6 bases). The germline CDR1 and CDR2 sequences are LGHNA and YSLEER. With 1 base removed from V and 5 bases from J, the gap between germline ends came to 27 bases. The CDR3 contains 20 residues. CDR3 nucleotides: TGCGCCAGCAGCCAAGTGATTGTATCAGGGGTAGGGGGTCCCCACAATGAGCAGTTCTTC. As protein: CASSQVIVSGVGGPHNEQFF.

The DNA for the CDR3 is TGTGCCAGCAGCCAAGATATCGGGACACGTGAAGCTTTCTTT. Translating it yields CASSQDIGTREAFF. The chain uses TRBV4-2 and TRBJ1-1, with D perhaps TRBD1 (6 bases). Germline values: CDR1 LGHNA, CDR2 YNFKEQ. V shed 0 bases and J shed 7 bases, with 12 bases lying between them. The CDR3 is made up of 14 amino acids.

This sequence joins TRBV20-1 and TRBJ2-4; 9 nucleotides line up with TRBD1. Unmatched junction bases numbered 12, after V lost 4 bases and J lost 11 bases. The CDR3 is 14 residues long. Looked up from germline, CDR1 is DFQATT and CDR2 is SNEGSKA (reference sequence). The CDR3 DNA follows: TGCAGTGCTACAGCTCCCCGGGACAGGGCATTTCAGTACTTC. Its translation is CSATAPRDRAFQYF.

The chain has TRBV29-1 and TRBJ1-4; 7 nucleotides line up with TRBD1. The CDR3 has 13 amino acids. From germline, CDR1 is SQVTM and CDR2 ANQGSEA. J gave up 7 bases and V 3 bases, and 5 bases lay outside the gene matches. The CDR3 DNA reads as TGCAGCGTTGAGACAGGGATTGGTGAAAAACTGTTTTTT. It specifies CSVETGIGEKLFF. The full variable domain, with the rest looked up from reference TRBV29-1 and TRBJ1-4, is SAVISQKPSRDICQRGTSLTIQCQVDSQVTMMFWYRQQPGQSLTLIATANQGSEATYESGFVIDKFPISRPNLTFSTLTVSNMSPEDSSIYLCSVETGIGEKLFFGSGTQLSVL.

The sample holds a few counts of this clonotype. This chain joins TRBV10-3 and TRBJ2-3, with D uncertain. Germline CDR1 is ENHRY and CDR2 is SYGVKD. With 3 bases removed from V and 8 bases from J, the gap between germline ends came to 12 bases. There are 13 residues in the CDR3. CDR3 amino acids: CAISENTSPTQYF. Written as DNA, the CDR3 is TGTGCCATCAGTGAAAACACGAGCCCTACGCAGTATTTT.

This clonotype was picked up many times. As DNA, the CDR3 is TGCGCCAGCAGCCAAGCCCTGATGGGACTAGCGGCCACTTATGGGGAGACCCAGTACTTC. Translated, it gives CASSQALMGLAATYGETQYF. The gene calls are TRBV4-1 and TRBJ2-5, with TRBD2 matching over 11 bases. The ends lost 1 base at V and 5 bases at J; junction bases unmatched: 18. The germline CDR1 and CDR2 sequences are MGHRA and YSYEKL. The CDR3 loop spans 20 amino acids.

The chain recombines TRBV20-1 with TRBJ1-2; D is unclear. CDR1 and CDR2 (germline): DFQATT, SNEGSKA (reference sequence). V was shortened by 6 bases and J by 5 bases, with 16 bases between the two germline ends. The CDR3 sequence is 13 residues long. Written as DNA, the CDR3 is TGCAGTGCGGGTGCCAACCCCTATTATGGCTACACCTTC. The encoded protein is CSAGANPYYGYTF.

The rearrangement uses TRBV7-2 and TRBJ2-1; TRBD2 matches 10 bases. With V trimmed by 2 bases and J by 5 bases, 6 bases remained unmatched. Germline V gene sequence: CDR1 SGHTA, CDR2 FQGNSA. The length of the CDR3 is 16 residues. In DNA form, the CDR3 reads TGTGCCAGCAGCTTAAGCGGGGGGGCTCTGGACAATGAGCAGTTCTTC. It specifies CASSLSGGALDNEQFF. Full variable domain (rest looked up from reference TRBV7-2 and TRBJ2-1): GAGVSQSPSNKVTEKGKDVELRCDPISGHTALYWYRQSLGQGLEFLIYFQGNSAPDKSGLPSDRFSAERTGGSVSTLTIQRTQQEDSAVYLCASSLSGGALDNEQFFGPGTRLTVL.

The chain recombines TRBV12-3 or TRBV12-4 with TRBJ2-1, with D maybe TRBD1 (6 bases). Trimming left V 6 bases short and J 3 bases short, with 15 bases between. The CDR3 consists of 15 residues. The CDR3 loop is CASRPRGQSYNEQFF. The CDR3 nucleotides are TGTGCCAGCAGACCTAGAGGACAGAGCTACAATGAGCAGTTCTTC.

The chain carries TRBV9 and TRBJ2-7; the match to TRBD1 covers 7 bases. The J segment lost 3 bases and the V segment lost 0 bases, leaving 6 bases of the junction unmatched. CDR3 length: 15 residues. Germline lookup yields CDR1 SGDLS and CDR2 YYNGEE. CDR3 in amino acids: CASSVDGTEYYEQYF. In DNA, the CDR3 is TGTGCCAGCAGCGTAGATGGGACAGAATACTACGAGCAGTACTTC.

This clonotype showed up just a few times. V is TRBV5-5 and J is TRBJ1-2; no reliable D call. The germline CDR1 and CDR2 sequences are SGHKS and YYEKEE (reference sequence). The CDR3 runs to 15 residues. The V end was cut by 3 bases, the J end by 3 bases, with 15 bases between. The DNA of the CDR3 is TGTGCCAGCAGCTCCCAGCCTGGACGTGACTATGGCTACACCTTC. It codes for CASSSQPGRDYGYTF.

The chain has TRBV9 and TRBJ2-7; possible D gene TRBD1, 6 bases. Trimming removed 4 bases from V and 3 bases from J, with 17 bases in between. The CDR3 spans 15 residues. Germline-derived CDR1 and CDR2 are SGDLS and YYNGEE. CDR3 nucleotide sequence: TGTGCCAGCAGCCGGGACGGGACAATATACTACGAGCAGTACTTC. Its protein product is CASSRDGTIYYEQYF.